These 26 T cell receptor beta chains were all obtained from the same sample, sequenced in a study of T cell changes during pregnancy in multiple sclerosis. TCRdb's copy holds only in-frame clones and misses some; the assay was immunoSEQ multiplex PCR. Of 60,000 or so clones listed, roughly 89% are singletons. Sequencing was done on a sample of peripheral blood from another person, used as feeder cells. The origin of the receptors is a human donor whose cells served as feeder cells for cultures in a pregnancy study.

A single count supports this clone. V and J are TRBV6-1 and TRBJ2-7; 7 bases align to TRBD1. This CDR3 spans 14 amino acids. J lost 2 bases, V lost 5 bases, and 6 bases had no gene match. Germline CDR1 is MNHNS and CDR2 is SASEGT. CDR3 loop: CASSKTGTAYEQYF. The DNA of the CDR3 is TGTGCCAGCAGTAAGACCGGGACAGCCTACGAGCAGTACTTC.

J is TRBJ2-3 and V is TRBV5-1; TRBD2 aligns across 15 bases. This CDR3 is built from 16 residues. J was trimmed by 5 bases and V by 0 bases; bases with no gene match: 1. The germline gives CDR1 SGHRS, CDR2 YFSETQ. Here the CDR3 reads CASSLGGLAGGDTQYF. CDR3 sequence (DNA): TGCGCCAGCAGCTTGGGGGGACTAGCGGGAGGAGATACGCAGTATTTT. The variable domain in full, with the rest retrieved from reference TRBV5-1 and TRBJ2-3, is KAGVTQTPRYLIKTRGQQVTLSCSPISGHRSVSWYQQTPGQGLQFLFEYFSETQRNKGNFPGRFSGRQFSNSRSEMNVSTLELGDSALYLCASSLGGLAGGDTQYFGPGTRLTVL.

This clone was seen just once. The chain joins TRBV12-2 to TRBJ2-6; TRBD2 is the table's D call, not checked against the DNA. TRBV12-2 is a documented pseudogene. The CDR3 spans 15 residues. CDR3 residues: CASRLGDSGANVLTF. In nucleotides, the CDR3 is TGTGCAAGTCGCTTAGGAGACTCTGGGGCCAACGTCCTGACTTTC.

The chain recombines TRBV6-1 with TRBJ1-1; possibly TRBD1 for D (6 bases). Germline-derived CDR1 and CDR2 are MNHNS and SASEGT. The V end lost 2 bases, the J end lost 6 bases, and 13 bases lay between the germline ends. The CDR3 runs 14 residues. CDR3 sequence: CASSEQGWSAEAFF. CDR3 coding DNA: TGTGCCAGCAGTGAACAGGGGTGGTCCGCTGAAGCTTTCTTT.

The V call is TRBV28, the J call TRBJ1-5; a possible D gene is TRBD1 (5 bases). The CDR3 spans 15 residues. The V end lost 3 bases, the J end lost 4 bases, and 13 bases lay between the germline ends. Germline V lookup: CDR1 MDHEN, CDR2 SYDVKM. Here the CDR3 DNA reads TGTGCCAGCAGTTTCCGCCCAGGGCCGAATCAGCCCCAGCATTTT. This sequence encodes CASSFRPGPNQPQHF.

This chain uses TRBV12-5 with TRBJ2-1; TRBD2 agrees at 8 bases. The trim removed 2 bases at V and 7 bases at J, leaving 13 bases unmatched. Germline CDR1 LGHNT, CDR2 FRNRAP. The CDR3 is 17 residues long. Written as DNA, the CDR3 is TGTGCTAGTGGTTTGTCCCCCCAAGCGGGAGTGGGGAATGAGCAGTTCTTC. Residues: CASGLSPQAGVGNEQFF. The whole variable domain, remainder taken from reference TRBV12-5 and TRBJ2-1, is DARVTQTPRHKVTEMGQEVTMRCQPILGHNTVFWYRQTMMQGLELLAYFRNRAPLDDSGMPKDRFSAEMPDATLATLKIQPSEPRDSAVYFCASGLSPQAGVGNEQFFGPGTRLTVL.

The chain couples TRBV27 to TRBJ2-7; either TRBD1 or TRBD2 may fit D (6 bases each). Germline CDR1 reads MNHEY; CDR2 reads SMNVEV (reference sequence). The CDR3 is 15 residues long. Trimming removed 5 bases from V and 2 bases from J, with 16 bases in between. This CDR3 reads CASSRVRGDPYEQYF. CDR3 sequence (DNA): TGTGCCAGCAGTCGTGTGAGGGGGGATCCCTACGAGCAGTACTTC.

The CDR3, as DNA: TGTGCCAGCAGCCTTACAGGGGCTTCCTACGAGCAGTACTTC. Its translation is CASSLTGASYEQYF. The chain uses TRBV5-4 and TRBJ2-7, with 7 bases aligning to TRBD1. V was pared by 4 bases and J by 1 base, with 5 bases of the junction left unmatched. The CDR3 spans 14 residues. The germline V gene encodes CDR1 SGHNT and CDR2 YYREEE (reference sequence).

The chain is built from TRBV2 and TRBJ2-2; D possibly corresponds to TRBD2 (6 bases). Germline V gives CDR1 SNHLY, CDR2 FYNNEI. The CDR3 extends over 15 amino acids. V lost 6 bases to trimming and J lost 1 base, with 12 bases between them. This chain's CDR3 is CASRSRDWNTGELFF. The CDR3 bases are TGTGCCAGCAGATCCCGGGACTGGAACACCGGGGAGCTGTTTTTT.

This chain connects TRBV7-7 to TRBJ2-7, with 7 nucleotides matching TRBD1. This CDR3 contains 13 residues. With 0 bases clipped from V and 5 bases from J, the junction kept 1 base outside the gene matches. Germline CDR1 is SSHAT and CDR2 is FNYEAQ (reference sequence). CDR3 nucleotide sequence: TGTGCCAGCAGCTTAGCCGGGACAGACGAGCAGTACTTC. Translation gives CASSLAGTDEQYF.

This sequence joins TRBV7-2 and TRBJ2-7; D gene unclear. CDR3 size: 12 residues. The germline gives CDR1 SGHTA, CDR2 FQGNSA. Trimming left V 1 base short and J 6 bases short, with 7 bases between. CDR3 region: CASSLVGSEQYF. The DNA of the CDR3 is TGTGCCAGCAGCTTAGTAGGATCCGAGCAGTACTTC.

V gene TRBV5-4 combines with J gene TRBJ1-6; possible D gene TRBD1, 5 bases. Trimming stripped 4 bases from V and 10 bases from J, with 21 bases between. Germline loops: CDR1 SGHNT, CDR2 YYREEE (reference sequence). The CDR3 covers 16 residues. The CDR3 coding sequence is TGTGCCAGCAGCCACGGGGCGGATCGACCTAGCTCACCCCTCCACTTT. Residues: CASSHGADRPSSPLHF.

The chain uses TRBV5-6 and TRBJ2-5; 9 positions match TRBD2. The germline CDR1 and CDR2 sequences are SGHDT and YYEEEE. This CDR3 is built from 14 residues. Trimming removed 2 bases from V and 5 bases from J; junction bases left unmatched: 4. The DNA of the CDR3 is TGTGCCAGCAGCTTAGCGGGAGGCTTTGAGACCCAGTACTTC. This translates into CASSLAGGFETQYF. The full variable domain, completed using reference TRBV5-6 and TRBJ2-5, is DAGVTQSPTHLIKTRGQQVTLRCSPKSGHDTVSWYQQALGQGPQFIFQYYEEEERQRGNFPDRFSGHQFPNYSSELNVNALLLGDSALYLCASSLAGGFETQYFGPGTRLLVL.

The gene calls are TRBV6-6 and TRBJ2-5; D uncertain. In germline, CDR1 is MNHNY, CDR2 SVGAGI (reference sequence). The CDR3 length is 11 residues. V lost 6 bases and J 5 bases, leaving 7 bases between the germline ends. CDR3 sequence: CASRKGETQYF. CDR3 DNA sequence: TGTGCCAGCAGAAAAGGGGAGACCCAGTACTTC.

This sequence joins TRBV30 and TRBJ2-7; 7 bases are a match to TRBD1. V trimming: 5 bases; J trimming: 8 bases; junction bases outside the gene matches: 6. This CDR3 is built from 11 residues. Looked up from germline, CDR1 is GTSNPN and CDR2 is SVGIG (reference sequence). The CDR3 is CAWDDRVQQYF. For the CDR3, the DNA is TGTGCCTGGGATGACAGGGTGCAGCAGTACTTC.

This clone was counted a single time. This CDR3 is CASSVGGMENQPQHF. The CDR3 nucleotides are TGTGCCAGCAGCGTAGGGGGAATGGAAAATCAGCCCCAGCATTTT. The chain carries TRBV9 and TRBJ1-5; D uncertain. The V and J ends lost 0 bases and 4 bases respectively, with 11 bases between them. The CDR3 is 15 residues long. The germline V gene has CDR1 SGDLS and CDR2 YYNGEE.

This chain connects TRBV9 to TRBJ1-1; 10 bases fit TRBD1. Trimming removed 4 bases from V and 3 bases from J; junction bases left unmatched: 6. This CDR3 is built from 15 residues. Germline assignment: CDR1 SGDLS and CDR2 YYNGEE. The CDR3 region has the DNA TGTGCCAGCAGCCCTCGACAGGGGGCTTACACTGAAGCTTTCTTT. Translation gives CASSPRQGAYTEAFF.

The chain recombines TRBV6-5 with TRBJ2-3; D unresolved. Trimming pared 10 bases from V and 1 base from J, leaving 12 bases between. This CDR3 contains 13 residues. Looked up from germline, CDR1 is MNHEY and CDR2 is SVGAGI. CDR3 DNA sequence: TGTGCCACGATCCTACCGGGCACAGATACGCAGTATTTT. It is translated as CATILPGTDTQYF.

This chain uses TRBV9 with TRBJ1-2; 8 bases are a match to TRBD1. The CDR3 totals 14 residues. V shed 3 bases and J 1 base; nucleotides not matched to a gene: 2. Per the germline V gene, CDR1 is SGDLS and CDR2 is YYNGEE. In DNA form, the CDR3 reads TGTGCCAGCAGCGCGACAGGGGTTAACTATGGCTACACCTTC. Translating gives CASSATGVNYGYTF.

In this sample, this clone turned up once. The rearrangement links TRBV9 to TRBJ2-7; 9 bases agree with TRBD2. J gave up 0 bases and V 1 base, and 5 bases lay outside the gene matches. Germline V lookup: CDR1 SGDLS, CDR2 YYNGEE. The length of the CDR3 is 16 residues. CDR3: CASSVSAGGNSYEQYF. DNA of the CDR3: TGTGCCAGCAGCGTATCAGCGGGGGGAAACTCCTACGAGCAGTACTTC. The full variable domain, rest sourced from reference TRBV9 and TRBJ2-7, is DSGVTQTPKHLITATGQRVTLRCSPRSGDLSVYWYQQSLDQGLQFLIQYYNGEERAKGNILERFSAQQFPDLHSELNLSSLELGDSALYFCASSVSAGGNSYEQYFGPGTRLTVT.

V and J are TRBV5-4 and TRBJ1-2, with a weak D call TRBD1 (5 bases). CDR1 SGHNT and CDR2 YYREEE come from the germline V gene (reference sequence). V lost 0 bases and J 1 base, leaving 7 bases between the germline ends. This CDR3 comprises 14 residues. CDR3: CASSLVGGNYGYTF. CDR3 DNA sequence: TGTGCCAGCAGCTTGGTGGGGGGTAACTATGGCTACACCTTC.

The chain couples TRBV28 to TRBJ1-2; TRBD1 matches at 7 bases. This CDR3 is built from 16 residues. Germline CDR1 reads MDHEN; CDR2 reads SYDVKM. V trimming: 6 bases; J trimming: 7 bases; junction bases outside the gene matches: 17. Here the CDR3 reads CASRSQGFEERSGYTF. DNA for the CDR3: TGTGCCAGCAGATCACAGGGGTTTGAGGAAAGAAGTGGCTACACCTTC.

The chain joins TRBV5-4 to TRBJ2-2; TRBD2 agrees at 10 bases. Germline CDR1 reads SGHNT; CDR2 reads YYREEE (reference sequence). CDR3 length: 16 residues. Unmatched junction bases numbered 8, after V lost 5 bases and J lost 4 bases. The CDR3 DNA follows: TGTGCCAGCAGTGGAGCGGGGGGGACTTTCACCGGGGAGCTGTTTTTT. Translation: CASSGAGGTFTGELFF.

The rearrangement uses TRBV25-1 and TRBJ1-4, with 8 nucleotides matching TRBD1. CDR1 is MGHDK, CDR2 SYGVNS, per germline. With 1 base clipped from V and 6 bases from J, the junction kept 7 bases outside the gene matches. The CDR3 contains 16 residues. DNA of the CDR3: TGTGCCAGCAGTGAATTGGAGACAGGGGCCGATGAAAAACTGTTTTTT. Residues: CASSELETGADEKLFF.

V is TRBV15 and J is TRBJ2-7, with D perhaps matching TRBD1 (5 bases). Trimming shortened V by 5 bases and J by 0 bases, and 11 bases separated the two germline ends. Germline CDR1 and CDR2: LNHNV and YYDKDF (reference sequence). The CDR3 covers 14 residues. The CDR3 region is CATSRIQGSYEQYF. The CDR3 DNA sequence: TGTGCCACCAGCCGCATTCAGGGCTCCTACGAGCAGTACTTC.

The V call is TRBV14, the J call TRBJ2-3; 9 positions match TRBD2. Germline V CDR1 and CDR2: SGHDN, FVKESK. This CDR3 has 20 amino acids. The V segment lost 2 bases and the J segment 0 bases; nucleotides outside the gene matches: 15. The CDR3 is CASSQRLGGPSGTSTDTQYF. CDR3 DNA: TGTGCCAGCAGCCAAAGACTCGGCGGGCCTAGCGGGACTAGCACAGATACGCAGTATTTT.